The 27 T cell receptor beta chains below were found in one sample sequenced in a study of Ad26.COV2.S vaccination and SARS-CoV-2 variants. TCRdb's copy holds only in-frame clones and misses some; the assay was immunoSEQ multiplex PCR. The sample includes 360,000 or so clones, around 87% of them seen just once. The treatment here: 15 to 20 received Ad26.COV2.S at low or high dose, single or two shots; about 5 received placebo; per-sample allocation not given. Day 63 following the first vaccine or placebo injection was when the samples were taken. The sample in question was peripheral blood, obtained in a trial of Ad26.COV2.S vaccine versus placebo. Every receptor here comes from a person between 18 and 60 years old who received the Ad26.COV2.S COVID-19 vaccine or a placebo.

V gene TRBV30 combines with J gene TRBJ1-4; no clear D. Germline V gives CDR1 GTSNPN, CDR2 SVGIG (reference sequence). The CDR3 contains 14 residues. Trimming shortened V by 5 bases and J by 3 bases, and 13 bases separated the two germline ends. The CDR3 loop reads CAWAGLGANEKLFF. CDR3 bases: TGTGCCTGGGCCGGGTTAGGAGCTAATGAAAAACTGTTTTTT. The variable domain in full, with the rest retrieved from reference TRBV30 and TRBJ1-4, is SQTIHQWPATLVQPVGSPLSLECTVEGTSNPNLYWYRQAAGRGLQLLFYSVGIGQISSEVPQNLSASRPQDRQFILSSKKLLLSDSGFYLCAWAGLGANEKLFFGSGTQLSVL.

As DNA, the CDR3 is TGTGCCTGGAGTGTAAGGGACAGGGACTATGGCTACACCTTC. It codes for CAWSVRDRDYGYTF. The chain carries TRBV30 and TRBJ1-2, with 9 bases fitting TRBD1. J lost 3 bases, V lost 0 bases, and 2 bases had no gene match. From germline, CDR1 is GTSNPN and CDR2 SVGIG (reference sequence). This CDR3 is built from 14 residues. The whole variable domain, remainder taken from reference TRBV30 and TRBJ1-2, is SQTIHQWPATLVQPVGSPLSLECTVEGTSNPNLYWYRQAAGRGLQLLFYSVGIGQISSEVPQNLSASRPQDRQFILSSKKLLLSDSGFYLCAWSVRDRDYGYTFGSGTRLTVV.

The V gene is TRBV6-5, the J gene TRBJ2-1, with a tentative D call TRBD1 (5 bases). Germline lookup yields CDR1 MNHEY and CDR2 SVGAGI. This CDR3 comprises 16 residues. The V and J ends lost 4 bases and 0 bases respectively, with 13 bases between them. CDR3 sequence reads: CASSSPPTVSYNEQFF. CDR3 bases: TGTGCCAGCAGTTCTCCCCCGACAGTCTCCTACAATGAGCAGTTCTTC.

This clone came up once. CDR3 nucleotide sequence: TGTGCCAGCAGTTCCCGGGGGAGTAATGAAAAACTGTTTTTT. It codes for CASSSRGSNEKLFF. The chain combines TRBV27 with TRBJ1-4; D perhaps matches TRBD1 (5 bases). This CDR3 is built from 14 residues. V lost 4 bases and J lost 4, with 10 bases in between. CDR1 and CDR2 from the germline V gene are MNHEY and SMNVEV (reference sequence).

The gene calls are TRBV9 and TRBJ2-7; 9 bases line up with TRBD1. The V and J ends lost 3 bases and 4 bases, in that order; junction bases with no gene match: 5. Looked up from germline, CDR1 is SGDLS and CDR2 is YYNGEE. The CDR3 runs 14 residues. The CDR3 DNA reads TGTGCCAGCAGCGCCGGACAGGGGACGTACGAGCAGTACTTC. Amino acid sequence: CASSAGQGTYEQYF.

The V gene is TRBV5-1, the J gene TRBJ1-2, with D possibly being TRBD1 (5 bases). The CDR3 is 17 amino acids. The ends were cut back, 0 bases at V and 0 bases at J, with 15 bases in the middle. Looked up from germline, CDR1 is SGHRS and CDR2 is YFSETQ. The CDR3 sequence is CASSLAATAYSNYGYTF. CDR3 coding DNA: TGCGCCAGCAGCTTGGCGGCGACAGCCTATTCTAACTATGGCTACACCTTC.

The V gene is TRBV19, the J gene TRBJ1-2; perhaps TRBD1 as D (6 bases). Germline CDR1 reads LNHDA; CDR2 reads SQIVND (reference sequence). This CDR3 comprises 14 residues. V was trimmed by 3 bases and J by 6 bases, leaving 14 bases between them. CDR3 sequence: CASSIGGARDGYTF. As DNA, the CDR3 is TGTGCCAGTAGTATCGGGGGGGCGAGAGATGGCTACACCTTC.

Remarks on this clone: The sample has other DNA sequences that encode this CDR3 too. This chain links TRBV18 with TRBJ1-1; the match to TRBD1 covers 7 bases. The V gene end was trimmed by 3 bases and the J gene end by 1 base; junction bases not matched to a gene: 2. Germline assignment: CDR1 KGHSH and CDR2 LQKENI. The CDR3 consists of 14 residues. The CDR3 sequence is CASSPGQSNTEAFF. In nucleotides, the CDR3 is TGTGCCAGCTCACCGGGACAGTCGAACACTGAAGCTTTCTTT. Drawing the rest from reference TRBV18 and TRBJ1-1, the complete variable domain is NAGVMQNPRHLVRRRGQEARLRCSPMKGHSHVYWYRQLPEEGLKFMVYLQKENIIDESGMPKERFSAEFPKEGPSILRIQQVVRGDSAAYFCASSPGQSNTEAFFGQGTRLTVV.

V gene TRBV30 combines with J gene TRBJ1-6; 8 bases map to TRBD1. The CDR3 runs 16 residues. The trim removed 6 bases at V and 7 bases at J, leaving 14 bases unmatched. Germline V lookup: CDR1 GTSNPN, CDR2 SVGIG (reference sequence). The CDR3 spells CACSSPGQVANSPLHF. The CDR3 bases are TGTGCCTGCTCTTCCCCGGGACAGGTGGCCAATTCACCCCTCCACTTT.

The chain employs TRBV29-1 and TRBJ1-2; TRBD1 aligns across 9 bases. V lost 7 bases to trimming and J lost 2 bases; unmatched junction nucleotides: 2. Per the germline V gene, CDR1 is SQVTM and CDR2 is ANQGSEA. This CDR3 has 12 amino acids. CDR3 amino acids: CSAGTGNYGYTF. Here the CDR3 DNA reads TGCAGCGCCGGGACAGGGAACTATGGCTACACCTTC. The variable domain in full, completed from reference TRBV29-1 and TRBJ1-2, reads SAVISQKPSRDICQRGTSLTIQCQVDSQVTMMFWYRQQPGQSLTLIATANQGSEATYESGFVIDKFPISRPNLTFSTLTVSNMSPEDSSIYLCSAGTGNYGYTFGSGTRLTVV.

This chain connects TRBV5-4 to TRBJ2-5; D is ambiguous. CDR1 and CDR2 from the germline V gene are SGHNT and YYREEE (reference sequence). Trimming took off 4 bases at V and 5 bases at J, with 12 bases between the two ends. This CDR3 spans 13 amino acids. The CDR3: CASSPDVGETQYF. DNA for the CDR3: TGTGCCAGCAGCCCGGACGTTGGGGAGACCCAGTACTTC.

The chain is built from TRBV6-5 and TRBJ2-2; D unresolved. The CDR3 is 12 amino acids. Looked up from germline, CDR1 is MNHEY and CDR2 is SVGAGI. The germline V and J ends were trimmed by 6 bases and 4 bases, with 6 bases remaining between them. Here the CDR3 DNA reads TGTGCCAGCAGCCAGGTCACCGGGGAGCTGTTTTTT. Translating it yields CASSQVTGELFF.

This chain uses TRBV7-9 with TRBJ1-2; D uncertain. The CDR3 loop spans 12 amino acids. CDR1 is SEHNR, CDR2 FQNEAQ, per germline (reference sequence). Trimming pared 0 bases from V and 6 bases from J, leaving 5 bases between. CDR3 nucleotides: TGTGCCAGCAGCTTAGCGGTAGATGGCTACACCTTC. It is translated as CASSLAVDGYTF.

The rearrangement links TRBV3-1 (or the pseudogene TRBV3-2) to TRBJ2-5, with D possibly being TRBD1 (6 bases). Germline CDR1 LGHDT, CDR2 YNNKEL (reference sequence). This CDR3 is 15 amino acids long. V was trimmed by 2 bases and J by 0 bases, leaving 10 bases between them. The CDR3 here is CASSQRYRDQETQYF. The CDR3 DNA reads TGTGCCAGCAGCCAAAGGTACAGGGACCAAGAGACCCAGTACTTC.

The chain uses TRBV24-1 and TRBJ2-4, with D maybe TRBD2 (6 bases). Germline V gene lookup returns CDR1 KGHDR and CDR2 SFDVKD. This CDR3 spans 15 amino acids. V lost 5 bases, J lost 7 bases, and 17 bases lay in between. The CDR3 protein is CATSGAYGGGNIQYF. For the CDR3, the DNA is TGTGCCACCAGTGGGGCATATGGCGGAGGGAACATTCAGTACTTC.

This clone was detected a few times. The genes are TRBV6-1 and TRBJ1-5, with D unclear. Germline V gene data show CDR1 as MNHNS and CDR2 as SASEGT. The CDR3 extends over 14 amino acids. Deletions cut 2 bases from V and 4 bases from J, with 9 bases between. The CDR3 DNA reads as TGTGCCAGCAGTGAATATGAAGAAAATCAGCCCCAGCATTTT. Protein product: CASSEYEENQPQHF.

This clone was counted between two and nine times. The chain carries TRBV25-1 and TRBJ1-3; 8 nucleotides line up with TRBD1. The CDR3 totals 14 residues. Germline V gene lookup returns CDR1 MGHDK and CDR2 SYGVNS. The J segment lost 2 bases and the V segment lost 4 bases, leaving 1 base of the junction unmatched. CDR3 protein: CASSAGGAGNTIYF. The CDR3 DNA sequence: TGTGCCAGCAGTGCAGGGGGCGCTGGAAACACCATATATTTT.

The gene calls are TRBV5-5 and TRBJ1-1; D is unclear. The ends were cut back, 4 bases at V and 1 base at J, with 8 bases in the middle. This CDR3 is built from 13 residues. Germline lookup yields CDR1 SGHKS and CDR2 YYEKEE (reference sequence). The CDR3 sequence is CASSTSGNTEAFF. The CDR3 nucleotides read TGTGCCAGCAGCACGTCAGGGAACACTGAAGCTTTCTTT.

The chain uses TRBV2 and TRBJ2-7; 7 positions agree with TRBD1. CDR3 length equals 15 residues. Unmatched junction bases numbered 13, after V lost 6 bases and J lost 5 bases. Germline V gene sequence: CDR1 SNHLY, CDR2 FYNNEI. The CDR3 sequence: CASRERWQGDHEQYF. The CDR3 DNA sequence: TGTGCCAGCAGGGAACGATGGCAGGGGGACCACGAGCAGTACTTC.

On this clone: A junction end diverges from the germline sequence, so it may reflect a read error. This chain joins TRBV12-3 or TRBV12-4 and TRBJ2-2; TRBD2 matches at 8 bases. The CDR3 length is 12 residues. This CDR3 is CASSIAGGELFF. CDR3 DNA: TGTGCCAGCAGTATAGCGGGGGGGGAGCTGTTTTTT.

The V call is TRBV18, the J call TRBJ2-3; weak D call: TRBD2 (5 bases). Germline V CDR1 and CDR2: KGHSH, LQKENI. Trimming pared 5 bases from V and 6 bases from J, leaving 9 bases between. The length of the CDR3 is 12 residues. DNA of the CDR3: TGTGCCAGCTCAGCTCGCGGGGATACGCAGTATTTT. Translated, it gives CASSARGDTQYF.

The chain recombines TRBV6-2 or TRBV6-3 with TRBJ1-3; D remains ambiguous. Germline V CDR1 and CDR2: MNHEY, SVGEGT. The CDR3 is made up of 13 amino acids. V lost 4 bases, J lost 4 bases, and 8 bases lay in between. CDR3 region: CASSSFGGNTIYF. The CDR3 DNA reads TGTGCCAGCAGTTCCTTCGGGGGAAACACCATATATTTT.

V gene TRBV7-2 combines with J gene TRBJ2-3, with 7 bases fitting TRBD1. The CDR3 spans 16 residues. In germline, CDR1 is SGHTA, CDR2 FQGNSA. The V segment lost 4 bases and the J segment 1 base; nucleotides outside the gene matches: 8. The CDR3 sequence is CASSSPGGQGTDTQYF. CDR3 DNA sequence: TGTGCCAGCAGCTCCCCGGGCGGACAGGGCACAGATACGCAGTATTTT.

The rearrangement links TRBV12-5 to TRBJ1-1; a weak D match, TRBD1 (5 bases). Trimming shortened V by 6 bases and J by 6 bases, and 17 bases separated the two germline ends. This CDR3 has 14 amino acids. Germline CDR1 reads LGHNT; CDR2 reads FRNRAP. The CDR3 nucleotides read TGTGCTAGTGGCCGCCTAGGGGCGATGGCTGAAGCTTTCTTT. Translation gives CASGRLGAMAEAFF.

The chain recombines TRBV15 with TRBJ1-2, with a tentative D call TRBD1 (5 bases). V lost 0 bases and J lost 4, with 12 bases in between. Germline-derived CDR1 and CDR2 are LNHNV and YYDKDF (reference sequence). The CDR3 loop spans 15 amino acids. CDR3 in DNA: TGTGCCACCAGCAGAGATACCCAGGGAGTCTATGGCTACACCTTC. This gives the protein CATSRDTQGVYGYTF.

The chain couples TRBV7-2 to TRBJ2-5, with 11 bases aligning to TRBD2. The CDR3 extends over 17 amino acids. The ends lost 5 bases at V and 7 bases at J; junction bases unmatched: 15. Germline V gives CDR1 SGHTA, CDR2 FQGNSA. DNA of the CDR3: TGTGCCAGCAGCCTGACCCAAGTAGCGGGGGGGCAGTGGACCCAGTACTTC. Protein: CASSLTQVAGGQWTQYF.

The rearrangement uses TRBV7-8 and TRBJ1-5; tentatively, D is TRBD1 (5 bases). Per germline, CDR1 SGHVS and CDR2 FQNEAQ. The CDR3 is 13 residues long. V lost 0 bases and J lost 5, with 5 bases in between. In DNA, the CDR3 is TGTGCCAGCAGCTTAGCGGGGGATCAGCCCCAGCATTTT. Its protein product is CASSLAGDQPQHF.